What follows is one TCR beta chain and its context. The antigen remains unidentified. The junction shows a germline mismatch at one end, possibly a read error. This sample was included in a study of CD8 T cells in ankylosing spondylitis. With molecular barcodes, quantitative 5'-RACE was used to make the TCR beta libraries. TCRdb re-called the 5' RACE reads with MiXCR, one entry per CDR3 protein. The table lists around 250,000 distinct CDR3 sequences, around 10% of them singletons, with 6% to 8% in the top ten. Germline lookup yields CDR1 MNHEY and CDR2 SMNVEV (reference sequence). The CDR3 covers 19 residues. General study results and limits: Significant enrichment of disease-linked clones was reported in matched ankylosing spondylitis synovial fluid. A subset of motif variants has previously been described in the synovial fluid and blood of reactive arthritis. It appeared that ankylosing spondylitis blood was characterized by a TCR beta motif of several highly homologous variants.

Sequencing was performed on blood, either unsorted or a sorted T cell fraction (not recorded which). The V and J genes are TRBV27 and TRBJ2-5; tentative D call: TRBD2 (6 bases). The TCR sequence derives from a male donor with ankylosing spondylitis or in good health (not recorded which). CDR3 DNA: TGTGCCAGCTGTTTATCGTCCGTATTATTGGGGGAGGCCCAAGAGACCCAGTACTTC. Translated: CASCLSSVLLGEAQETQYF.